Presented here are 10 T cell receptor beta chains from one specimen sequenced in a study of cytomegalovirus exposure and HLA in healthy donors. Using immunoSEQ multiplex PCR, the repertoire was profiled, and TCRdb retains in-frame clones only, with some absent. The data show fewer than 150,000 clones, around nine tenths seen once. The specimen sequenced was PBMCs. The receptors here all came from a man aged 18-30 years in good health and CMV-seropositive.

The chain joins TRBV10-3 to TRBJ2-7, with 8 positions matching TRBD1. After removal of 8 bases from V and 3 bases from J, the junction contained 6 bases not matched to a gene. The CDR3 is 13 amino acids. In germline, CDR1 is ENHRY, CDR2 SYGVKD. CDR3 residues: CAISGTGYYEQYF. In DNA form, the CDR3 reads TGTGCCATCTCCGGGACAGGCTACTACGAGCAGTACTTC.

The V and J genes are TRBV28 and TRBJ2-2, with 12 bases fitting TRBD2. In germline, CDR1 is MDHEN, CDR2 SYDVKM. This CDR3 has 16 residues. J gave up 6 bases and V 2 bases, and 4 bases lay outside the gene matches. In nucleotides, the CDR3 is TGTGCCAGCAGTTTAAGACTAGCGGGGGTTGCCGGGGAGCTGTTTTTT. As protein: CASSLRLAGVAGELFF.

The chain couples TRBV7-2 to TRBJ2-7, with TRBD1 identical over 8 bases. Unmatched junction bases numbered 5, after V lost 5 bases and J lost 5 bases. The CDR3 spans 13 residues. Per germline, CDR1 SGHTA and CDR2 FQGNSA. CDR3 protein: CASSRDRGDEQYF. In DNA form, the CDR3 reads TGTGCCAGCAGCCGAGACAGGGGCGACGAGCAGTACTTC.

The count of this clone is one. The junction differs from germline at one of its ends, possibly a read error. This chain joins TRBV7-8 and TRBJ1-1; 7 positions agree with TRBD1. Germline V CDR1 and CDR2: SGHVS, FQNEAQ. This CDR3 is 15 amino acids long. The DNA for the CDR3 is TGTGCCAGCAGTTTAGACGGGACAGCGAACACTGAAGCTTTCTTT. Amino acids: CASSLDGTANTEAFF. Full variable domain (outside the CDR3, taken from reference TRBV7-8 and TRBJ1-1): GAGVSQSPRYKVAKRGQDVALRCDPISGHVSLFWYQQALGQGPEFLTYFQNEAQLDKSGLPSDRFFAERPEGSVSTLKIQRTQQEDSAVYLCASSLDGTANTEAFFGQGTRLTVV.

This clone was seen a few times. This sequence joins TRBV6-5 and TRBJ2-3, with a possible D match to TRBD1 (6 bases). Per germline, CDR1 MNHEY and CDR2 SVGAGI. V was clipped by 0 bases and J by 1 base, with 8 bases between them. The CDR3 is 15 residues long. Here the CDR3 DNA reads TGTGCCAGCAGTTACTCGAGACAGGGCACAGATACGCAGTATTTT. This translates into CASSYSRQGTDTQYF.

This clone was counted a single time. The chain is built from TRBV2 and TRBJ1-4; possibly TRBD1 for D (6 bases). V was pared by 3 bases and J by 1 base, with 15 bases between. Germline CDR1 reads SNHLY; CDR2 reads FYNNEI. The CDR3 is made up of 17 amino acids. CDR3 sequence reads: CASSDPSKQGTNEKLFF. The CDR3 DNA reads TGTGCCAGCAGTGACCCCTCTAAACAGGGAACTAATGAAAAACTGTTTTTT.

CDR3 region: CASSSSRGSDTQYF. CDR3 nucleotides: TGTGCCAGCAGCTCTTCCCGGGGTTCAGATACGCAGTATTTT. The chain joins TRBV7-2 to TRBJ2-3; D is perhaps TRBD2 (5 bases). V was clipped by 4 bases and J by 4 bases, with 12 bases between them. Germline CDR1 is SGHTA and CDR2 is FQGNSA. This CDR3 has 14 residues. The entire variable domain, with the rest obtained from reference TRBV7-2 and TRBJ2-3, is as follows: GAGVSQSPSNKVTEKGKDVELRCDPISGHTALYWYRQSLGQGLEFLIYFQGNSAPDKSGLPSDRFSAERTGGSVSTLTIQRTQQEDSAVYLCASSSSRGSDTQYFGPGTRLTVL.

This chain links TRBV7-9 with TRBJ2-7; D is uncertain. The germline gives CDR1 SEHNR, CDR2 FQNEAQ (reference sequence). This CDR3 region has 14 residues. Trimming left V 4 bases short and J 3 bases short, with 13 bases between. The DNA of the CDR3 is TGTGCCAGCAGCTCGGGTCTTACTAACTACGAGCAGTACTTC. It specifies CASSSGLTNYEQYF.

The chain carries TRBV7-2 and TRBJ2-3; a weak D match, TRBD1 (6 bases). V gave up 10 bases and J gave up 0 bases, with 14 bases separating them. Germline V gene sequence: CDR1 SGHTA, CDR2 FQGNSA. The CDR3 consists of 14 residues. The CDR3 reads CATTRQASTDTQYF. The CDR3 nucleotides are TGTGCCACCACCCGACAGGCTAGCACAGATACGCAGTATTTT.

This chain joins TRBV27 and TRBJ1-1, with D possibly being TRBD1 (5 bases). V was pared by 2 bases and J by 3 bases, with 13 bases between. In germline, CDR1 is MNHEY, CDR2 SMNVEV (reference sequence). The CDR3 length is 15 residues. CDR3 loop: CASSLRPRGDTEAFF. The CDR3 DNA reads as TGTGCCAGCAGTTTACGCCCCCGGGGGGACACTGAAGCTTTCTTT.